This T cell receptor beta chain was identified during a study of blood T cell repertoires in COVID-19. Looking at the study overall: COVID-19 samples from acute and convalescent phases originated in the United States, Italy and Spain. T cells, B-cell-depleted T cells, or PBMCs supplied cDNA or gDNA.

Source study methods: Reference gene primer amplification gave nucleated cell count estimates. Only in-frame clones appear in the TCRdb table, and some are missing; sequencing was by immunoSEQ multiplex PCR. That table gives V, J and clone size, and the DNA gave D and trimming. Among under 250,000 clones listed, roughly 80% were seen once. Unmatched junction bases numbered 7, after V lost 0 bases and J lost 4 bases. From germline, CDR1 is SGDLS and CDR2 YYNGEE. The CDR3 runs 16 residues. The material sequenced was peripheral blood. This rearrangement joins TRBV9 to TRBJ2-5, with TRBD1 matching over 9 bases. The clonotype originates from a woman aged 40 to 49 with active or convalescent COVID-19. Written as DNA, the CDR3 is TGTGCCAGCAGCGTAGGTACAGGGGGCTTCGGAGAGACCCAGTACTTC. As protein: CASSVGTGGFGETQYF.